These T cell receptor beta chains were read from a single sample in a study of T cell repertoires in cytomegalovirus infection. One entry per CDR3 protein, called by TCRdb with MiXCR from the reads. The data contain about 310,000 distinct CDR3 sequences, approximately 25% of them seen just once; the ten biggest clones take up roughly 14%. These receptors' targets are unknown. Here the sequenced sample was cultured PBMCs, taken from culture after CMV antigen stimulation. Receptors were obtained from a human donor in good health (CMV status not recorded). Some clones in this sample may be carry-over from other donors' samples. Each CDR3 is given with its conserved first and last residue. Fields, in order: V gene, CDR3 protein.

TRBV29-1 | CSVVPQGVGQPQHF
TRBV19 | CASSTVGEDTQYF
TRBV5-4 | CASSLIGAGGDYEQYF
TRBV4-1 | CASSQVLTDGYGYTF
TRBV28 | CASRGLMGALDNEQFF
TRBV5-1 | CASSKGQGNYGYTF
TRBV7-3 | CASSSGTSTDTQYF
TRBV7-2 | CASRGGRNTGELFF
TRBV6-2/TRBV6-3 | CASRRPGTVSYEQYF
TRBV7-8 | CASSLARGGIGTGELFF
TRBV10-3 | CAIALETDTQYF
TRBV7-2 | CASTRGGQNTGELFF
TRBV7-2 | CASSSSRQGRILNEQFF